The following is a T cell receptor (beta chain) sequence with its context. The CDR3 totals 12 residues. V was cut by 0 bases and J by 3 bases, with 3 bases left in between. Germline CDR1 and CDR2: SGHAT and FQNNGV. Profiling relied on immunoSEQ multiplex PCR, and the TCRdb table lists in-frame clones only, not all of them. The sample has 40,000 to 55,000 clones; about 92% are singletons. The data were taken from a study of lymphopenia after photon versus proton radiotherapy. The chain uses TRBV11-2 and TRBJ2-7; D remains ambiguous. The origin of this receptor is a woman aged 40 to 49 with cholangiocarcinoma. The source material was peripheral blood, sampled from a patient treated with photon-based radiotherapy. The CDR3 DNA reads as TGTGCCAGCAGCTTAGAAAACTACGAGCAGTACTTC. It specifies CASSLENYEQYF.